This T cell receptor (beta chain) was recovered during a study of graft-versus-host responses after intestinal transplantation. V trimming: 5 bases; J trimming: 2 bases; junction bases outside the gene matches: 6. Germline-derived CDR1 and CDR2 are SGDLS and YYNGEE. This CDR3 has 15 amino acids. Profiling relied on immunoSEQ multiplex PCR, and the TCRdb table lists in-frame clones only, not all of them. The sample yields tens of thousands of clones, around 90% seen once. The source material was bone marrow, sampled around 720 days after intestinal transplantation. The source of this sequence is a human patient who received an intestinal transplant, so some T cells may come from the graft donor. The J gene is TRBJ2-5, the V gene TRBV9; TRBD2 aligns across 10 bases. The CDR3 DNA is TGTGCCAGCAGTGGCCTAGCGGGAGTTCAAGAGACCCAGTACTTC. Translation gives CASSGLAGVQETQYF.